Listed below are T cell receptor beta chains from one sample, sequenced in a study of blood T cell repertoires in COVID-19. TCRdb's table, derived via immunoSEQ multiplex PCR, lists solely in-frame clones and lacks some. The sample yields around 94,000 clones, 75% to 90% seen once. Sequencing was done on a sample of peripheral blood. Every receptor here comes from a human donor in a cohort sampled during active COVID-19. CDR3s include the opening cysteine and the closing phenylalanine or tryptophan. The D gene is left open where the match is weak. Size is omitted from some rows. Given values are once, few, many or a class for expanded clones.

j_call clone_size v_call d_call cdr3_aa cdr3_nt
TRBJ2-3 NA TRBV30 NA CAWGTTADTQYF TGTGCCTGGGGTACCACAGCAGATACGCAGTATTTT
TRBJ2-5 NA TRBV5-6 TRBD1 CASSFGDREETQYF TGTGCCAGCAGCTTCGGTGACAGGGAAGAGACCCAGTACTTC
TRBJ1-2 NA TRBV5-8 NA CASSFEMNYGYTF TGTGCCAGCAGCTTTGAGATGAACTATGGCTACACCTTC
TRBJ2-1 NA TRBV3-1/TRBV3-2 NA CASSPSGQWYEQFF TGTGCCAGCAGCCCCAGCGGGCAGTGGTATGAGCAGTTCTTC
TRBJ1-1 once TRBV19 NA CASSIVSPRPPRTEAFF TGTGCCAGTAGTATAGTTTCCCCGAGGCCTCCGAGGACTGAAGCTTTCTTT
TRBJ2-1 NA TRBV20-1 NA CSASISSYNEQFF TGCAGTGCTAGTATCAGCTCCTACAATGAGCAGTTCTTC
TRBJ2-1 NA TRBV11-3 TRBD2 CASSFSSGRGGNEQFF TGTGCCAGCAGCTTTTCCAGCGGGAGGGGGGGTAATGAGCAGTTCTTC
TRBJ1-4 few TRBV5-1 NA CASSPTPVGGGEKLFF TGCGCCAGCAGCCCGACCCCCGTCGGTGGCGGTGAAAAACTGTTTTTT
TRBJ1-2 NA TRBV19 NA CASSESNSNYGYTF TGTGCCAGTAGCGAATCAAACAGCAACTATGGCTACACCTTC
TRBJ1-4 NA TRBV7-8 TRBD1 CASSFLTGIGGKLFF TGTGCCAGCAGCTTCCTGACAGGGATAGGAGGAAAACTGTTTTTT
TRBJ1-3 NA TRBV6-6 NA CASSPRGRGGTGNTIYF TGTGCCAGCAGTCCCCGTGGGAGAGGAGGGACCGGAAACACCATATATTTT
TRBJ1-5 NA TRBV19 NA CASSANPGQRIMPQHF TGTGCCAGTAGTGCTAATCCCGGACAGCGTATCATGCCCCAGCATTTT
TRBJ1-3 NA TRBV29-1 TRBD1 CSVEIPRQGAGNTIYF TGCAGCGTTGAAATTCCGAGACAGGGGGCCGGAAACACCATATATTTT
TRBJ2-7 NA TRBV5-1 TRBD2 CASSPGTSGTYEQYF TGCGCCAGCAGCCCTGGGACTAGCGGGACCTACGAGCAGTACTTC
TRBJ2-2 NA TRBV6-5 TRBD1 CASRGPDTGELFF TGTGCCAGTAGGGGGCCCGACACCGGGGAGCTGTTTTTT
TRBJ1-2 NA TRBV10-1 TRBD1 CASSRDSYGYTF TGCGCCAGCAGCCGGGACAGCTATGGCTACACCTTC
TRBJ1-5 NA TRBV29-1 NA CSCRQGDQPQHF TGCAGCTGCCGGCAGGGCGACCAGCCCCAGCATTTT
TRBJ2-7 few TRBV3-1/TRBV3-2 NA CASSQGGYEQYF TGTGCCAGCAGCCAAGGCGGGTACGAGCAGTACTTC
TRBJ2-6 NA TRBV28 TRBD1 CASGTVFSRGGANVLTF TGTGCCAGTGGGACAGTCTTTAGTAGAGGTGGGGCCAACGTCCTGACTTTC
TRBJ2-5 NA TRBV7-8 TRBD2 CASSLSLAGVRETQYF TGTGCCAGCAGCTTATCCTTAGCGGGAGTTAGAGAGACCCAGTACTTC
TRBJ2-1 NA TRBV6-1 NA CASSEAGSGNEQFF TGTGCCAGCAGTGAAGCGGGCTCAGGGAATGAGCAGTTCTTC
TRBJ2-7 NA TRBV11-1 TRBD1 CASSMTGGSYEQYF TGTGCCAGCAGCATGACAGGGGGCTCCTACGAGCAGTACTTC
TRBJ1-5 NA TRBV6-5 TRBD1 CASSQQGAQPQHF TGTGCCAGCAGCCAGCAGGGGGCACAGCCCCAGCATTTT
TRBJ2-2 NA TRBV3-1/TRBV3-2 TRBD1 CASSLPPGQGVRGELFF TGTGCCAGCAGCCTACCCCCCGGACAGGGGGTCAGAGGGGAGCTGTTTTTT
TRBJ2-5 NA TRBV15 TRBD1 CATSSSNRGLGGQETQYF TGTGCCACCAGCAGCTCCAACAGGGGGCTCGGTGGACAAGAGACCCAGTACTTC
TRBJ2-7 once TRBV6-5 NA CASSYNREQYF TGTGCCAGCAGTTACAACAGGGAGCAGTACTTC
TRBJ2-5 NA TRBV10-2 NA CASSEPRQDLGTQYF TGCGCCAGCAGTGAGCCCAGACAGGACCTGGGGACCCAGTACTTC
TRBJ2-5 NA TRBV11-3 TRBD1 CASSLGQGLGKETQYF TGTGCCAGCAGCTTAGGACAGGGATTGGGAAAAGAGACCCAGTACTTC
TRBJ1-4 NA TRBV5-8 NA CASSGPGHPNEKLFF TGTGCCAGCAGCGGTCCGGGACACCCTAATGAAAAACTGTTTTTT
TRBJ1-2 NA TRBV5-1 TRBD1 CASSRGDRDFNYGYTF TGCGCCAGCAGCCGAGGAGACAGGGACTTTAACTATGGCTACACCTTC
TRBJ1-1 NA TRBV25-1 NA CASSRSSGNTEAFF TGTGCCAGCAGTAGAAGCTCGGGGAACACTGAAGCTTTCTTT
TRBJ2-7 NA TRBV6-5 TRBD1 CASSSGTGNSYEQYF TGTGCCAGCAGTAGCGGGACAGGGAACTCCTACGAGCAGTACTTC
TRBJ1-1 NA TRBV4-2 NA CASSQEIWDSAFF TGTGCCAGCAGCCAAGAAATTTGGGACTCAGCTTTCTTT
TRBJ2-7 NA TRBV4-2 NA CASSQEVAGSREQYF TGTGCCAGCAGCCAAGAAGTGGCCGGGAGCCGCGAGCAGTACTTC
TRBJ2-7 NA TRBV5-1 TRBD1 CASSLVSGQGYEQYF TGCGCCAGCAGCTTGGTTTCGGGACAGGGGTACGAGCAGTACTTC
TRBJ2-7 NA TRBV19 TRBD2 CASRLAGDTYEQYF TGTGCCAGTAGGCTAGCGGGGGATACCTACGAGCAGTACTTC
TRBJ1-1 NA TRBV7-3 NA CASSAAGQNTEAFF TGTGCCAGCAGCGCCGCAGGGCAGAACACTGAAGCTTTCTTT
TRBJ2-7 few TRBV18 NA CASSPDFRGIEQYF TGTGCCAGCTCACCGGACTTCAGGGGAATTGAGCAGTACTTC
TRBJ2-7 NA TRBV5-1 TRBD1 CASRESAGGLEQYF TGCGCCAGCAGGGAGTCCGCAGGGGGATTAGAGCAGTACTTC
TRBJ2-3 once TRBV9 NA CASSLTGSPTDTQYF TGTGCCAGCAGCCTAACAGGGAGTCCTACAGATACGCAGTATTTT
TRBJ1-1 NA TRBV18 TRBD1 CASSWTGETEAFF TGTGCCAGCTCTTGGACAGGGGAGACTGAAGCTTTCTTT
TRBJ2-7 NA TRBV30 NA CAWGERAYEQYF TGTGCCTGGGGGGAGCGGGCTTACGAGCAGTACTTC
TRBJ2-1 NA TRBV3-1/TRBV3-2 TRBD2 CASSQDGGRKQFF TGTGCCAGCAGCCAAGATGGCGGGAGGAAACAGTTCTTC
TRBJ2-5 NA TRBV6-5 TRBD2 CASSPSGGYETQYF TGTGCCAGCAGTCCTAGCGGAGGGTACGAGACCCAGTACTTC